This TCR beta chain came from a study of T cell therapy after organ transplantation. TCRdb keeps only in-frame clones here, not all; method: immunoSEQ multiplex PCR. Seen here are 4,000 to 6,000 clones, 60% to 70% observed once, and the top ten hold around two fifths. Study-wide points: CD8 clonality fold change after therapy inversely tracked pretherapy clonality.

Turning to this clone: Its antigen remains unidentified.

Time point reported: 4-8 weeks after completion of therapy. This TCR was recovered from a human patient who had received a solid organ transplant and had CMV disease. Some T cells may be graft donor cells. The input for sequencing was CD8+ T cells from blood, taken after autologous CMV-specific T cell therapy.

CDR3 nucleotides: TGTGCCAGCAGCTCAGGGACTAGCGGGGGCCATCGGGAGCAGTTCTTC. Translation gives CASSSGTSGGHREQFF. This chain uses TRBV7-9 with TRBJ2-1, with 14 bases that match TRBD2. CDR3 size: 16 residues. Unmatched junction bases numbered 9, after V lost 4 bases and J lost 10 bases. The germline V gene encodes CDR1 SEHNR and CDR2 FQNEAQ (reference sequence).